This TCR beta chain was documented in a study of blood T cell repertoires in COVID-19 (dated by TCRdb to 2020 to 2022). Some background on the complete study: Collaborator samples came from the United States, Italy and Spain and covered acute and convalescent phases of COVID-19. Where available, HLA class I and class II types were taken from metadata supplied by the sample provider and were not determined by assay-based typing. Samples were obtained from the ongoing ImmuneRACE study (first 160 participants) and from 1,254 subjects provided by 6 global collaborators. The material from the prospective study consisted of cDNA or gDNA derived from T cells, B-cell-depleted T cells, or PBMCs. Subjects who had been exposed to COVID-19, were actively infected with it, or had recovered from it provided the deeply sampled blood TCRbeta repertoires that made up the dataset. The repertoires were released in a freely available public database intended as a resource for research on the immune response to SARS-CoV-2. Nearly every sample came with metadata listing a de-identified subject ID, COVID-19 status, age in years and sex.

Collaborating institutions collected whole blood in K2EDTA tubes following their own protocols. For TCRbeta analysis, collaborator samples were shipped as frozen whole blood, as isolated PBMCs, or as DNA extracted from either sample type. A word on this clone: Its target antigen remains unknown. Per-base quality was not reported, and no clone a single base away is much larger than it.

TCRbeta CDR3 regions were amplified from genomic DNA using the immunoSEQ Assay, a bias-controlled multiplex PCR. Turning to the authors' computational methods: The number of nucleated cells in each sample was estimated from the amplification of reference gene primers within the assay. Sequence reads were collapsed and filtered to measure the absolute abundance of every unique TCRbeta CDR3 rearrangement. For each sample, productive Simpson clonality was calculated as the square root of Simpson's diversity index across productive rearrangements. As stored in TCRdb, this immuneACCESS dataset retains in-frame rearrangements with V and J assigned. A fraction of the clones does not appear; measured against another copy, unresolved V genes explain less than half of the discrepancy, and the remainder lacks a known reason. The D gene and trimming were derived from the DNA, and the V and J assignments and clone size from that table. Recorded for this sample are about 75,000 clones; 88% of them occurred a single time. The top ten constitute roughly a fifth of the sample.

The CDR3 numbers 11 residues from cysteine through phenylalanine. Only the CDR3 DNA stays, 33 bases, in frame from base 1. The germline V gene (reference sequence) supplies CDR1 DFQATT and CDR2 SNEGSKA. V sheds 6 bases and J sheds 0 bases, leaving 5 bases between their ends. General study outcomes and caveats: How much clinical and demographic metadata was included differed by source and by participant, and the metadata was provided uncurated.

This clonotype originated in a human donor in a cohort sampled during active COVID-19. The material sequenced was peripheral blood. The chain is made from TRBV20-1 and TRBJ1-1, with the D gene too uncertain to name. The bases read TGCAGTGCCGGGATGAACACTGAAGCTTTCTTT. This sequence encodes CSAGMNTEAFF.